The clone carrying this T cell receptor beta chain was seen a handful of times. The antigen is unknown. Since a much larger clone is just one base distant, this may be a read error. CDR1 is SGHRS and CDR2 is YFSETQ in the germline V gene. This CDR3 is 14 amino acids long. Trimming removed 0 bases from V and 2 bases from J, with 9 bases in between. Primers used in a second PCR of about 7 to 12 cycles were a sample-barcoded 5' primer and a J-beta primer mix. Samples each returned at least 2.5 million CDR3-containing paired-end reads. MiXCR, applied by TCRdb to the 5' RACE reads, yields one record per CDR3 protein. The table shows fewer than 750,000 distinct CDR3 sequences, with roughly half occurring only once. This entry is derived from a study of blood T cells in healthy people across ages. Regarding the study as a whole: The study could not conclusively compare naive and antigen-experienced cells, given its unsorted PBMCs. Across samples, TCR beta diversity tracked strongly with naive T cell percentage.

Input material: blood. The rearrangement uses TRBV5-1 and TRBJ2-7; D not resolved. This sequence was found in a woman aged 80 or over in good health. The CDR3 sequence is CASSLVVSTYEQYF. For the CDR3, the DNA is TGCGCCAGCAGCTTGGTGGTCAGCACCTACGAGCAGTACTTC.